These 12 T cell receptor beta chains were sequenced from one sample in a study of shared clonotypes between healthy human individuals. Here immunoSEQ multiplex PCR was the method, and the copy in TCRdb shows in-frame clones only, minus some. The sample contains about 380,000 clones, around 96% of which appear only once. Sequencing was carried out using memory CD8+ T cells sorted from blood. Stated subset: CD45RO+ cells pooled with CCR7-negative TemRA cells. The receptors shown here come from a man aged 25 to 45 in good health.

This rearrangement joins TRBV10-3 to TRBJ1-3, with 7 bases aligning to TRBD1. This CDR3 region has 16 residues. V shed 6 bases, J shed 0 bases, and the junction held 8 bases outside the gene matches. Germline V gene sequence: CDR1 ENHRY, CDR2 SYGVKD. The CDR3 DNA reads TGTGCCATCAGGGGAGGGGACAGCCTCTCTGGAAACACCATATATTTT. Residues: CAIRGGDSLSGNTIYF.

This chain uses TRBV2 with TRBJ2-1, with 9 bases lining up with TRBD2. The CDR3 contains 16 residues. After removal of 5 bases from V and 6 bases from J, the junction contained 11 bases not matched to a gene. Per the germline V gene, CDR1 is SNHLY and CDR2 is FYNNEI. CDR3 nucleotide sequence: TGTGCCAGCAGTCCGCTTTGGCGGGAGGGCCGCAATGAGCAGTTCTTC. It specifies CASSPLWREGRNEQFF. The full variable domain, completed using reference TRBV2 and TRBJ2-1, is EPEVTQTPSHQVTQMGQEVILRCVPISNHLYFYWYRQILGQKVEFLVSFYNNEISEKSEIFDDQFSVERPDGSNFTLKIRSTKLEDSAMYFCASSPLWREGRNEQFFGPGTRLTVL.

The chain links TRBV9 to TRBJ1-3; D ambiguous. Deletions cut 0 bases from V and 0 bases from J, with 13 bases between. The CDR3 is 17 residues long. Per germline, CDR1 SGDLS and CDR2 YYNGEE. The CDR3 sequence: CASSVEEASGSGNTIYF. The CDR3 region has the DNA TGTGCCAGCAGCGTAGAGGAGGCGAGCGGCTCTGGAAACACCATATATTTT.

The J gene is TRBJ2-6, the V gene TRBV25-1; D is uncertain. The germline V and J ends were trimmed by 3 bases and 0 bases, with 15 bases remaining between them. This CDR3 comprises 18 residues. Per the germline V gene, CDR1 is MGHDK and CDR2 is SYGVNS. The CDR3 region is CASSDWPGKTSGANVLTF. The CDR3 DNA is TGTGCCAGCAGTGATTGGCCAGGAAAAACCTCTGGGGCCAACGTCCTGACTTTC. Combining the CDR3 with reference TRBV25-1 and TRBJ2-6 gives the whole variable domain EADIYQTPRYLVIGTGKKITLECSQTMGHDKMYWYQQDPGMELHLIHYSYGVNSTEKGDLSSESTVSRIRTEHFPLTLESARPSHTSQYLCASSDWPGKTSGANVLTFGAGSRLTVL.

The J gene is TRBJ2-5, the V gene TRBV7-8; 10 bases agree with TRBD2. Germline CDR1 and CDR2: SGHVS and FQNEAQ. The CDR3 runs 17 residues. The V gene end was trimmed by 2 bases and the J gene end by 2 bases; junction bases not matched to a gene: 8. As DNA, the CDR3 is TGTGCCAGCAGCTTATACCCCCGGACTAGCGGACAAGAGACCCAGTACTTC. This codes for CASSLYPRTSGQETQYF.

The V gene is TRBV9, the J gene TRBJ2-1, with 11 bases lining up with TRBD2. The CDR3 covers 19 residues. Germline assignment: CDR1 SGDLS and CDR2 YYNGEE. The ends lost 4 bases at V and 8 bases at J; junction bases unmatched: 20. The CDR3 DNA is TGTGCCAGCAGCCGAATCCCTTTTTCGGGGCTAGCGGGAGGTCATGAGCAGTTCTTC. This gives the protein CASSRIPFSGLAGGHEQFF. The full variable domain, with the rest looked up from reference TRBV9 and TRBJ2-1, is DSGVTQTPKHLITATGQRVTLRCSPRSGDLSVYWYQQSLDQGLQFLIQYYNGEERAKGNILERFSAQQFPDLHSELNLSSLELGDSALYFCASSRIPFSGLAGGHEQFFGPGTRLTVL.

The V and J genes are TRBV5-4 and TRBJ2-1; 7 bases line up with TRBD1. The trim removed 3 bases at V and 0 bases at J, leaving 3 bases unmatched. Per the germline V gene, CDR1 is SGHNT and CDR2 is YYREEE (reference sequence). There are 15 residues in the CDR3. In DNA form, the CDR3 reads TGTGCCAGCAGCTCGGGACAGAGCTCCTACAATGAGCAGTTCTTC. Translated, it gives CASSSGQSSYNEQFF.

The chain joins TRBV28 to TRBJ2-2; perhaps TRBD2 as D (6 bases). The CDR3 covers 16 residues. Trimming pared 3 bases from V and 2 bases from J, leaving 13 bases between. Germline V lookup: CDR1 MDHEN, CDR2 SYDVKM. In DNA, the CDR3 is TGTGCCAGCAGTTTCTTCTTAGCGGAAAACACCGGGGAGCTGTTTTTT. It specifies CASSFFLAENTGELFF.

The V gene is TRBV27, the J gene TRBJ1-4, with a tentative D call TRBD1 (6 bases). Germline V lookup: CDR1 MNHEY, CDR2 SMNVEV (reference sequence). The CDR3 runs 14 residues. Trimming stripped 6 bases from V and 6 bases from J, with 14 bases between. CDR3 in amino acids: CASSPRRGDEKLFF. CDR3 nucleotides: TGTGCCAGCAGCCCTCGAAGGGGGGATGAAAAACTGTTTTTT.

The chain links TRBV2 to TRBJ2-7, with D perhaps being TRBD1 or TRBD2 (6 bases each). Germline assignment: CDR1 SNHLY and CDR2 FYNNEI. Trimming removed 5 bases from V and 5 bases from J, with 16 bases in between. This CDR3 has 14 residues. In DNA, the CDR3 is TGTGCCAGCAGTCCATTCTCGGGGGCCCACGAGCAGTACTTC. This codes for CASSPFSGAHEQYF.

The gene calls are TRBV11-3 and TRBJ2-3; D is undetermined. V was cut by 5 bases and J by 0 bases, with 9 bases left in between. Germline V gene data show CDR1 as SGHNT and CDR2 as YENEEA. CDR3 length equals 14 residues. The CDR3 loop reads CASSQVSSTDTQYF. The CDR3 DNA reads as TGTGCCAGCAGCCAGGTGTCTAGCACAGATACGCAGTATTTT. The full variable domain, with the rest looked up from reference TRBV11-3 and TRBJ2-3, is EAGVVQSPRYKIIEKKQPVAFWCNPISGHNTLYWYLQNLGQGPELLIRYENEEAVDDSQLPKDRFSAERLKGVDSTLKIQPAELGDSAVYLCASSQVSSTDTQYFGPGTRLTVL.

This clone appeared a few times. V and J are TRBV5-4 and TRBJ2-3; 11 nucleotides agree with TRBD2. This CDR3 has 15 amino acids. The V segment lost 4 bases and the J segment 0 bases; nucleotides outside the gene matches: 1. Germline loops: CDR1 SGHNT, CDR2 YYREEE (reference sequence). As DNA, the CDR3 is TGTGCCAGCAGCCGGACTAGCGGGAGCACAGATACGCAGTATTTT. Translating it yields CASSRTSGSTDTQYF.